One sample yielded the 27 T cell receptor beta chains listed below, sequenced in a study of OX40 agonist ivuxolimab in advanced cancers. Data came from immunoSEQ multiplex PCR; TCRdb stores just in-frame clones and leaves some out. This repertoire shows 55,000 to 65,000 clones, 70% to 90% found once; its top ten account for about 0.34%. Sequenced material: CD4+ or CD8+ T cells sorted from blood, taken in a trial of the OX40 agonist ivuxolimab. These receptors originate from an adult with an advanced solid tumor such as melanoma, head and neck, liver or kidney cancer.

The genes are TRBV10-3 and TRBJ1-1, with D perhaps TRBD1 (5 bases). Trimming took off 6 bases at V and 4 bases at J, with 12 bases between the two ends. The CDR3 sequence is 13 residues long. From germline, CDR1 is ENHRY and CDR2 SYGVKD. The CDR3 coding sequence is TGTGCCATCAGGGGGGTCCTAGGCACTGAAGCTTTCTTT. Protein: CAIRGVLGTEAFF.

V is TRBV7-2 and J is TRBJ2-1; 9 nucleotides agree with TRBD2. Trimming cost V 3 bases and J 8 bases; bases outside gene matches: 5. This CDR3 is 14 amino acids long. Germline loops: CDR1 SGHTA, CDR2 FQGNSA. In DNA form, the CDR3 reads TGTGCCAGCAGCTTTAGGTTAGCGGGGGATGAGCAGTTCTTC. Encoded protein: CASSFRLAGDEQFF.

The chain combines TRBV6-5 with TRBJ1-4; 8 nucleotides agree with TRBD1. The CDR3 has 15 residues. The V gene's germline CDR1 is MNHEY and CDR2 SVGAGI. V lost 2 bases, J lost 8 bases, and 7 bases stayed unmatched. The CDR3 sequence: CASSYAQGAGEKLFF. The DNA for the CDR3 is TGTGCCAGCAGTTACGCGCAGGGGGCGGGCGAAAAACTGTTTTTT.

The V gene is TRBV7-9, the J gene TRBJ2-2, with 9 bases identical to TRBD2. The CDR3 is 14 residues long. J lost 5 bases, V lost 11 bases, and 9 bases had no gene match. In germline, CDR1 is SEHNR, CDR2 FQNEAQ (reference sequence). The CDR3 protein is CAAGGTKDTGELFF. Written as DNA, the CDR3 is TGTGCCGCGGGAGGGACTAAGGATACCGGGGAGCTGTTTTTT.

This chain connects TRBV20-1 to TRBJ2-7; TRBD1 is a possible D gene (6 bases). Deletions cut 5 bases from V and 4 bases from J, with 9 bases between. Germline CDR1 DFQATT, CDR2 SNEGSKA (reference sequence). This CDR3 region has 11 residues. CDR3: CSAHDRYEQYF. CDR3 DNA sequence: TGCAGTGCTCACGACAGGTACGAGCAGTACTTC.

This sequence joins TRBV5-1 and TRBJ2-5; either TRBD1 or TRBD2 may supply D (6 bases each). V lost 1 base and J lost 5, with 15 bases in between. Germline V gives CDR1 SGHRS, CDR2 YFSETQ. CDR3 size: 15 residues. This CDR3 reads CASSLRGAVEETQYF. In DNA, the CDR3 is TGCGCCAGCAGCTTGAGGGGGGCCGTTGAGGAGACCCAGTACTTC.

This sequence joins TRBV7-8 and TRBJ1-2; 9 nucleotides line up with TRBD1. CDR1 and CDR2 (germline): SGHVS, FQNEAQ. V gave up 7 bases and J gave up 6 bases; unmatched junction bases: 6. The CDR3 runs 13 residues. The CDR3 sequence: CASISTGGDGYTF. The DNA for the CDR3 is TGTGCCAGCATTTCAACAGGGGGCGATGGCTACACCTTC.

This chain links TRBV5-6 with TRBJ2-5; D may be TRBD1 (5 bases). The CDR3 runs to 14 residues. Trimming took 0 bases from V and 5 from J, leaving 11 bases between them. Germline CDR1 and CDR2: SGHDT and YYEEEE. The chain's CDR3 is CASSLVRATETQYF. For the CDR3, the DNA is TGTGCCAGCAGCTTGGTCAGGGCTACGGAGACCCAGTACTTC.

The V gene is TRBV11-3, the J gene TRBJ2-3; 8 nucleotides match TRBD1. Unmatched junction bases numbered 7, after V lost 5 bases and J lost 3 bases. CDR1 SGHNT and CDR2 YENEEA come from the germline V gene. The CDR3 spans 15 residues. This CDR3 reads CASSTGQGRTDTQYF. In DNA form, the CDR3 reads TGTGCCAGCAGCACCGGACAGGGCCGAACAGATACGCAGTATTTT. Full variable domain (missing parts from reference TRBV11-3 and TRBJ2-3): EAGVVQSPRYKIIEKKQPVAFWCNPISGHNTLYWYLQNLGQGPELLIRYENEEAVDDSQLPKDRFSAERLKGVDSTLKIQPAELGDSAVYLCASSTGQGRTDTQYFGPGTRLTVL.

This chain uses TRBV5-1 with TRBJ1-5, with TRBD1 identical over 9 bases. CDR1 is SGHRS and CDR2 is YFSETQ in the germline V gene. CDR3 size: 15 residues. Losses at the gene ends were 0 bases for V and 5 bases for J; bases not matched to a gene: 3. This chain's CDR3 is CASSLGQGVDQPQHF. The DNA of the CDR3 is TGCGCCAGCAGCTTGGGACAGGGGGTTGATCAGCCCCAGCATTTT.

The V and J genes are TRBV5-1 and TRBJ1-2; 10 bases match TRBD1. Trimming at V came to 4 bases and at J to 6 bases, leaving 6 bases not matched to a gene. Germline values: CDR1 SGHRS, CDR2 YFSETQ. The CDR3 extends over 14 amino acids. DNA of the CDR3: TGCGCCAGCAGCACAGGCGGGACAGGGGATGGCTACACCTTC. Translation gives CASSTGGTGDGYTF.

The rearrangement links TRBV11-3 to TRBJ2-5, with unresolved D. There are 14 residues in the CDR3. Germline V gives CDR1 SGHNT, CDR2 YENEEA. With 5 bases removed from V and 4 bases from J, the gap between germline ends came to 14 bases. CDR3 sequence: CASSQGPTGETQYF. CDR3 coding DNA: TGTGCCAGCAGCCAAGGTCCTACCGGAGAGACCCAGTACTTC.

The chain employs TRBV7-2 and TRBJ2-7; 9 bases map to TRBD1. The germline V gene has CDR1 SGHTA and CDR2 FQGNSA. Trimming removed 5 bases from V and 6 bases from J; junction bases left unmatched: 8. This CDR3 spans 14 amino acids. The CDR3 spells CASSRQGVQSEQYF. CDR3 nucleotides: TGTGCCAGCAGCCGACAGGGGGTACAGTCCGAGCAGTACTTC.

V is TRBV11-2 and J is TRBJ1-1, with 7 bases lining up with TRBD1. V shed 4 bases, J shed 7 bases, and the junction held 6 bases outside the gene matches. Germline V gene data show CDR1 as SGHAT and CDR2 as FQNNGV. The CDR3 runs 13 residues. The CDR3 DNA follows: TGTGCCAGCAGCTCTTGGGACAGAGGTGAAGCTTTCTTT. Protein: CASSSWDRGEAFF.

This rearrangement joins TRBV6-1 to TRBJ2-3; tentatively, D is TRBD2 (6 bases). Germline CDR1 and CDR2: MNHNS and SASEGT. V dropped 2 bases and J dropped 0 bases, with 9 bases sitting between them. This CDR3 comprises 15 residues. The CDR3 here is CASSEYGTSTDTQYF. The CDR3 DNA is TGTGCCAGCAGTGAATATGGGACTAGCACAGATACGCAGTATTTT.

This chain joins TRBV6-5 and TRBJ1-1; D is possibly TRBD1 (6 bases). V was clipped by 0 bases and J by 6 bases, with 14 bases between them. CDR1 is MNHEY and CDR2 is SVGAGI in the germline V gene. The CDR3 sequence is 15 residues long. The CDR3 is CASSYSGRGSPEAFF. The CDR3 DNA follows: TGTGCCAGCAGTTACTCGGGCAGGGGTTCGCCTGAAGCTTTCTTT.

CDR3 protein: CASGLRTGPSGNTIYF. CDR3 DNA sequence: TGTGCTAGTGGTCTGAGGACAGGTCCCTCTGGAAACACCATATATTTT. The chain carries TRBV12-5 and TRBJ1-3; 7 nucleotides line up with TRBD1. The CDR3 is made up of 16 amino acids. The ends lost 5 bases at V and 0 bases at J; junction bases unmatched: 7. The V gene's germline CDR1 is LGHNT and CDR2 FRNRAP.

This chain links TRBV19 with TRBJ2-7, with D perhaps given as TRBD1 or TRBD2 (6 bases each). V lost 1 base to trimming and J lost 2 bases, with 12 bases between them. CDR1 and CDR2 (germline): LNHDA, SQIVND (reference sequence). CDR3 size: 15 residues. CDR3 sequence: CASSIVGGSPYEQYF. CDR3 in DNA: TGTGCCAGTAGTATAGTAGGGGGGTCCCCCTACGAGCAGTACTTC.

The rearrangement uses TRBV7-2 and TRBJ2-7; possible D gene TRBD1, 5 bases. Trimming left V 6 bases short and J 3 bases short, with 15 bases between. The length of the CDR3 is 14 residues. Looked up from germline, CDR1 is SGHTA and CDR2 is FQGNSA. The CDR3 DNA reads TGTGCCAGCAGACCGGACACCACGATCTACGAGCAGTACTTC. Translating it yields CASRPDTTIYEQYF.

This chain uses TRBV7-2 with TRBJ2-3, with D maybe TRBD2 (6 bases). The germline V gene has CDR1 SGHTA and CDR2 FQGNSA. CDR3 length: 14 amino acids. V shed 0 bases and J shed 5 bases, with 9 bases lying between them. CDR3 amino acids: CASSLAGGRDTQYF. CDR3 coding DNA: TGTGCCAGCAGCTTAGCGGGGGGAAGAGATACGCAGTATTTT.

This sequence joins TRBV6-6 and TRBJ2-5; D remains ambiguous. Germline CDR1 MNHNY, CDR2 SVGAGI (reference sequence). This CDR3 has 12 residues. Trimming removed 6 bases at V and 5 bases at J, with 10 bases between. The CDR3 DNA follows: TGTGCCAGCAGCCTTCCTCGGGAGACCCAGTACTTC. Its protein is CASSLPRETQYF.

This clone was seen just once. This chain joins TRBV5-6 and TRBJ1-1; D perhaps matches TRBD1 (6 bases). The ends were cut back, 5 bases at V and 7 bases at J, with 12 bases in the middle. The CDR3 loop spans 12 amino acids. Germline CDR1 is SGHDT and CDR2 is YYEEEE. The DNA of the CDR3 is TGTGCCAGCAGAAACGACAGGTTTGAAGCTTTCTTT. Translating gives CASRNDRFEAFF.

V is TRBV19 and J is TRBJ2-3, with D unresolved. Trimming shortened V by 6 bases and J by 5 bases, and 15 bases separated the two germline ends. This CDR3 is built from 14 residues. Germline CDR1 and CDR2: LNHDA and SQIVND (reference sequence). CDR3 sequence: CASRDRGDIDTQYF. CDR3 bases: TGTGCCAGTAGGGACCGCGGAGACATAGATACGCAGTATTTT. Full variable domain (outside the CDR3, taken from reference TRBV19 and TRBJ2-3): DGGITQSPKYLFRKEGQNVTLSCEQNLNHDAMYWYRQDPGQGLRLIYYSQIVNDFQKGDIAEGYSVSREKKESFPLTVTSAQKNPTAFYLCASRDRGDIDTQYFGPGTRLTVL.

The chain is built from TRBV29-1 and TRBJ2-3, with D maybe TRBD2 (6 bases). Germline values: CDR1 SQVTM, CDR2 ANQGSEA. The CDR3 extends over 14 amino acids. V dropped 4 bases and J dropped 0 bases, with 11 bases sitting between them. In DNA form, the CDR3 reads TGCAGCGTTGGGCTTGGGGGGAGCACAGATACGCAGTATTTT. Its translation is CSVGLGGSTDTQYF.

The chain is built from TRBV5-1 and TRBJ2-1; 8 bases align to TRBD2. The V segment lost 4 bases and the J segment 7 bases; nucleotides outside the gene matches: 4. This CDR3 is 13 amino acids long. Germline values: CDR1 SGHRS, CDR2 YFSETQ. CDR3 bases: TGCGCCAGCAGCGCGGGGGGCGCGAATGAGCAGTTCTTC. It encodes CASSAGGANEQFF.

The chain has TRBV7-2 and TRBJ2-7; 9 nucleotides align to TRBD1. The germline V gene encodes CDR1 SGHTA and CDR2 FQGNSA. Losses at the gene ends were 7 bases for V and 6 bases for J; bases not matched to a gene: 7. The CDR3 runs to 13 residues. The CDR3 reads CASTRDREREQYF. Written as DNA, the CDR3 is TGTGCCAGCACCAGGGACAGGGAACGCGAGCAGTACTTC.

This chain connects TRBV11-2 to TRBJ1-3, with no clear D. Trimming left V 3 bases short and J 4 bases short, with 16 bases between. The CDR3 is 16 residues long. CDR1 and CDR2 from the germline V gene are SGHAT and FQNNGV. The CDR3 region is CASSLGSGFRGNTIYF. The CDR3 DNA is TGTGCCAGCAGCTTGGGGTCGGGTTTTCGCGGAAACACCATATATTTT. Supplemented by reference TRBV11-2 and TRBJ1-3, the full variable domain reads EAGVAQSPRYKIIEKRQSVAFWCNPISGHATLYWYQQILGQGPKLLIQFQNNGVVDDSQLPKDRFSAERLKGVDSTLKIQPAKLEDSAVYLCASSLGSGFRGNTIYFGEGSWLTVV.